A selection of T cell receptor beta chains follows, all from one sample in a study of CD8 T cells in Susac syndrome. TCRdb analysed the immunoSEQ multiplex PCR reads with MiXCR anew, one entry per CDR3 protein. The table records more than 80,000 distinct CDR3 sequences, roughly 95% of them present only once. The sample taken for sequencing was CD8+ T cells from PBMCs. The receptors stem from a human donor with Susac syndrome. CDR3s include the opening cysteine and the closing phenylalanine or tryptophan.

v_call: TRBV6-5
j_call: TRBJ2-1
cdr3_aa: CASSSPGLAGVNEQFF

v_call: TRBV5-4
j_call: TRBJ2-7
cdr3_aa: CASSATGTSEYEQYF

v_call: TRBV19
j_call: TRBJ1-1
cdr3_aa: CASRHGSTEAFF

v_call: TRBV12-3/TRBV12-4
j_call: TRBJ2-1
cdr3_aa: CASSPGGGRSYNEQFF

v_call: TRBV12-3/TRBV12-4
j_call: TRBJ2-4
cdr3_aa: CASSLGARNIQYF

v_call: TRBV3-1
j_call: TRBJ1-2
cdr3_aa: CASSQGLGNYGYTF

v_call: TRBV9
j_call: TRBJ2-2
cdr3_aa: CASSGQGSTGELFF

v_call: TRBV20-1
j_call: TRBJ1-3
cdr3_aa: CSALDSSSGNTIYF

v_call: TRBV10-3
j_call: TRBJ1-2
cdr3_aa: CAISESGSSYGYTF

v_call: TRBV7-6
j_call: TRBJ2-5
cdr3_aa: CASSLVARQQETQYF

v_call: TRBV12-3/TRBV12-4
j_call: TRBJ2-7
cdr3_aa: CASSLGLDYEQYF

v_call: TRBV4-1
j_call: TRBJ1-5
cdr3_aa: CASSQAPHAEEHF

v_call: TRBV23-1
j_call: TRBJ1-5
cdr3_aa: CASSLPGGGRQPQHF

v_call: TRBV7-9
j_call: TRBJ2-7
cdr3_aa: CASSFLRDRGSYEQYF

v_call: TRBV15
j_call: TRBJ1-2
cdr3_aa: CATSRDTAVGANYGYTF

v_call: TRBV7-7
j_call: TRBJ2-3
cdr3_aa: CASSPTGATTDTQYF

v_call: TRBV13
j_call: TRBJ2-3
cdr3_aa: CASSLRGQSTDTQYF

v_call: TRBV15
j_call: TRBJ1-3
cdr3_aa: CATSRVGGSGNTIYF

v_call: TRBV3-1
j_call: TRBJ1-1
cdr3_aa: CASSQDSRAPAFF

v_call: TRBV12-3/TRBV12-4
j_call: TRBJ2-1
cdr3_aa: CASSGGGVDEQFF

v_call: TRBV23-1
j_call: TRBJ1-3
cdr3_aa: CASNGTADSGNTIYF

v_call: TRBV5-4
j_call: TRBJ2-7
cdr3_aa: CASSLVGPTNEQYF

v_call: TRBV5-6
j_call: TRBJ1-2
cdr3_aa: CASSSQGAQLNYGYTF

v_call: TRBV4-3
j_call: TRBJ2-6
cdr3_aa: CASSQGISGANVLTF

v_call: TRBV15
j_call: TRBJ1-3
cdr3_aa: CATSRGRGVGNTIYF

v_call: TRBV9
j_call: TRBJ1-2
cdr3_aa: CASSVGAPNYGYTF

v_call: TRBV12-3/TRBV12-4
j_call: TRBJ2-5
cdr3_aa: CASSKGPRETQYF

v_call: TRBV9
j_call: TRBJ1-1
cdr3_aa: CASSVVGGDTEAFF

v_call: TRBV13
j_call: TRBJ2-1
cdr3_aa: CASSHGTYNEQFF

v_call: TRBV27
j_call: TRBJ2-7
cdr3_aa: CASSLQGIRAYEQYF

v_call: TRBV12-5
j_call: TRBJ1-1
cdr3_aa: CASGPGPGEAFF

v_call: TRBV7-8
j_call: TRBJ2-2
cdr3_aa: CASSSNPTVSGELFF

v_call: TRBV15
j_call: TRBJ2-7
cdr3_aa: CATSREVDRDYEQYF

v_call: TRBV20-1
j_call: TRBJ2-7
cdr3_aa: CSAETIAGEPPYEQYF

v_call: TRBV7-6
j_call: TRBJ2-5
cdr3_aa: CASSMRDETQYF

v_call: TRBV4-1
j_call: TRBJ2-7
cdr3_aa: CASSHGRGAYEQYF

v_call: TRBV27
j_call: TRBJ1-6
cdr3_aa: CASQPPGQSFPLHF

v_call: TRBV14
j_call: TRBJ1-4
cdr3_aa: CASSHRQSSNEKLFF

v_call: TRBV14
j_call: TRBJ1-2
cdr3_aa: CASSPRFLGNYGYTF

v_call: TRBV13
j_call: TRBJ2-5
cdr3_aa: CASSDGQYQETQYF

v_call: TRBV20-1
j_call: TRBJ1-1
cdr3_aa: CSASVPGPAGTEAFF

v_call: TRBV12-3/TRBV12-4
j_call: TRBJ2-7
cdr3_aa: CASGPGQGAYEQYF

v_call: TRBV19
j_call: TRBJ2-7
cdr3_aa: CASRSGGLDEQYF

v_call: TRBV11-1
j_call: TRBJ2-1
cdr3_aa: CASAPGDNEQFF

v_call: TRBV7-9
j_call: TRBJ1-5
cdr3_aa: CASSLGGVDQPQHF